The 7 T cell receptor beta chains reported below all come from one sample, sequenced in a study of CXCR3-negative and CXCR3-positive naive CD8 T cells. Study outcomes and limitations: More hydrophobic TRB CDR3s were found in CXCR3-positive naive cells than in CXCR3-negative naive cells.

These receptors lack a known antigen. 5' RACE that incorporated UMI labels was used to prepare the TRB cDNA libraries. TCRdb processed the 5' RACE reads again and assigns one entry to each CDR3 protein, with no DNA. The table lists roughly 7,200 distinct CDR3 sequences. The sequenced material came from naive CXCR3+ CD8+ T cells from blood. Subset: CD45RO-CCR7+CD27+CD95- naive CD8+ T cells expressing CXCR3 (TNR3+). Every receptor here comes from a human donor in good health. Some clones in this sample may be carry-over from other donors' samples.

The chain recombines TRBV29-1 with TRBJ2-1. Germline V gives CDR1 SQVTM, CDR2 ANQGSEA. The CDR3 totals 11 residues. CDR3 region: CSVEVGKEQFF.

The V and J genes are TRBV4-1 and TRBJ2-3. Per germline, CDR1 MGHRA and CDR2 YSYEKL. This CDR3 region has 16 residues. This CDR3 reads CASSQGDQFTTDTQYF.

This sequence joins TRBV19 and TRBJ2-7; TCRdb reports TRBD2, a call that lacks DNA to check it against. This CDR3 region has 14 residues. CDR1 is LNHDA and CDR2 is SQIVND in the germline V gene (reference sequence). The CDR3 is CASSISSGNYEQYF.

V usage is TRBV11-2 and J usage is TRBJ2-3. The CDR3 is 13 residues long. Germline V gene data show CDR1 as SGHAT and CDR2 as FQNNGV. CDR3 loop: CASSEDQTDTQYF. Filled out from reference TRBV11-2 and TRBJ2-3, the complete variable domain reads EAGVAQSPRYKIIEKRQSVAFWCNPISGHATLYWYQQILGQGPKLLIQFQNNGVVDDSQLPKDRFSAERLKGVDSTLKIQPAKLEDSAVYLCASSEDQTDTQYFGPGTRLTVL.

This clonotype shows up as medium-sized by frequency. This chain joins TRBV29-1 and TRBJ1-2; the D call from TCRdb, TRBD1, cannot be confirmed without DNA. The length of the CDR3 is 15 residues. Germline V lookup: CDR1 SQVTM, CDR2 ANQGSEA. CDR3 sequence: CSVDGQGAPSYGYTF.

The chain combines TRBV4-1 with TRBJ1-4. The CDR3 has 18 amino acids. CDR1 MGHRA and CDR2 YSYEKL come from the germline V gene. CDR3 loop: CASSQGGQEVATNEKLFF.

This clonotype counts as medium-sized by frequency. This sequence joins TRBV20-1 and TRBJ2-5; the TCRdb D gene call, TRBD2, has no DNA to confirm it. CDR1 DFQATT and CDR2 SNEGSKA come from the germline V gene (reference sequence). This CDR3 spans 20 amino acids. The CDR3 spells CSARDIYGTPLRGRQETQYF.